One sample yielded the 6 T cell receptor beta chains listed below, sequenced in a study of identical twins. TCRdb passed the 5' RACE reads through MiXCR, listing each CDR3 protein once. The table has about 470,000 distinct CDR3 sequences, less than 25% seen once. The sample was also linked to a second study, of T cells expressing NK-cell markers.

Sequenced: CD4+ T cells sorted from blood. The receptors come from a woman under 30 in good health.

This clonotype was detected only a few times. CDR3 protein: CASNLAGTDTQYF. CDR3 nucleotides: TGTGCCAGCAACTTGGCGGGCACAGATACGCAGTATTTT. The J gene is TRBJ2-3, the V gene TRBV27, with unresolved D. The V end lost 7 bases, the J end lost 1 base, and 9 bases lay between the germline ends. The CDR3 contains 13 residues. CDR1 is MNHEY, CDR2 SMNVEV, per germline (reference sequence).

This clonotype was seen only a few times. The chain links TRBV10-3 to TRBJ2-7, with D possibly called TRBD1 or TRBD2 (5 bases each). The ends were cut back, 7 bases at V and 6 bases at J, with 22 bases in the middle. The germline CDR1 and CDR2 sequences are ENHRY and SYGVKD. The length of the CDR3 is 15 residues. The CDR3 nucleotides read TGTGCCATCACTAGAGGGGCCCTAGACGGTGGCGAGCAGTACTTC. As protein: CAITRGALDGGEQYF.

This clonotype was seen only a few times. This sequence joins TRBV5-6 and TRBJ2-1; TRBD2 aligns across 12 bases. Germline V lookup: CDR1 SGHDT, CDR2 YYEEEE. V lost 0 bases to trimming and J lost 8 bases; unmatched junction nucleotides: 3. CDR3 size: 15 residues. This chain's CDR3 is CASSLVASGRDEQFF. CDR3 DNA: TGTGCCAGCAGCTTGGTCGCTAGCGGGAGGGATGAGCAGTTCTTC.

CDR3 sequence (DNA): TGTGCCAGCAGTGAATGGCGGGTGGGCACAGATACGCAGTATTTT. It is translated as CASSEWRVGTDTQYF. The chain uses TRBV2 and TRBJ2-3, with D perhaps matching TRBD2 (5 bases). The CDR3 contains 15 residues. CDR1 is SNHLY and CDR2 is FYNNEI in the germline V gene. Trimming left V 2 bases short and J 1 base short, with 10 bases between. Supplemented by reference TRBV2 and TRBJ2-3, the full variable domain reads EPEVTQTPSHQVTQMGQEVILRCVPISNHLYFYWYRQILGQKVEFLVSFYNNEISEKSEIFDDQFSVERPDGSNFTLKIRSTKLEDSAMYFCASSEWRVGTDTQYFGPGTRLTVL.

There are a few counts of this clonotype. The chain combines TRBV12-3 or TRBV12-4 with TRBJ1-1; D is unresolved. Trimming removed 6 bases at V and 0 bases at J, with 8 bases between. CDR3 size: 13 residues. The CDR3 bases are TGTGCCAGCAGCCATCGGATGAACACTGAAGCTTTCTTT. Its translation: CASSHRMNTEAFF.

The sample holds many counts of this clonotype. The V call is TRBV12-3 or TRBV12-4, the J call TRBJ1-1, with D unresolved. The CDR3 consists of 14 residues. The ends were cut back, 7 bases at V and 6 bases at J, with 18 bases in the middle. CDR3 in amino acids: CASTLDALRAEAFF. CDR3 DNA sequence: TGTGCCAGCACCCTTGACGCCCTGAGGGCTGAAGCTTTCTTT.